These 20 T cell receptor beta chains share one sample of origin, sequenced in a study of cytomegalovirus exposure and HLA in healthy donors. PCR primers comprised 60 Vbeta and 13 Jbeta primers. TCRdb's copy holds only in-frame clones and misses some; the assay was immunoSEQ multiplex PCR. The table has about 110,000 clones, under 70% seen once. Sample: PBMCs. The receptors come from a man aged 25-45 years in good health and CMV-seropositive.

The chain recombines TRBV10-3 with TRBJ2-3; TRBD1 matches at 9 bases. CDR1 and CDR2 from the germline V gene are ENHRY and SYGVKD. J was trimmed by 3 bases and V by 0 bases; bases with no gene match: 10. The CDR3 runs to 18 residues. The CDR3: CAISESRWPGQGTDTQYF. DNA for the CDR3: TGTGCCATCAGTGAGTCCCGGTGGCCGGGACAGGGTACAGATACGCAGTATTTT.

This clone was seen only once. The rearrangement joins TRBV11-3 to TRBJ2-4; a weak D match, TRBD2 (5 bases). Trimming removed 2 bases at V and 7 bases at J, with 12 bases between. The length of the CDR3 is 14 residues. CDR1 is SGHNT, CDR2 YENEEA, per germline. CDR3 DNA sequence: TGTGCCAGCAGCTTAAGCGGCGATTGGAACATTCAGTACTTC. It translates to CASSLSGDWNIQYF.

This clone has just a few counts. This CDR3 is CASSSSSLRRSGTDTQYF. The CDR3 nucleotides are TGTGCCAGCAGTTCATCGTCTCTCCGTCGGAGTGGCACAGATACGCAGTATTTT. V is TRBV27 and J is TRBJ2-3; D is unresolved. The V end lost 4 bases, the J end lost 1 base, and 21 bases lay between the germline ends. This CDR3 is 18 amino acids long. Germline CDR1 reads MNHEY; CDR2 reads SMNVEV (reference sequence).

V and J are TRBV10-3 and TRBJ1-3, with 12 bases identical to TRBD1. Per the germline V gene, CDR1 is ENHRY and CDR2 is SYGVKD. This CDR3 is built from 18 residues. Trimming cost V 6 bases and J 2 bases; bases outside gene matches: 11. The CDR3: CAIRTGQGAFDPGNTIYF. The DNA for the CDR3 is TGTGCCATCAGAACGGGACAGGGGGCATTCGATCCTGGAAACACCATATATTTT.

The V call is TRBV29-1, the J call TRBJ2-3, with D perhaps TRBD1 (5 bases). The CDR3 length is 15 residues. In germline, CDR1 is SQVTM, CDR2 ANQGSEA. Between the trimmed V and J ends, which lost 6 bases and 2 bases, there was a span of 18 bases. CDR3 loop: CSVKGSRPYTDTQYF. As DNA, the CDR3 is TGCAGCGTAAAGGGGTCCCGTCCCTACACAGATACGCAGTATTTT.

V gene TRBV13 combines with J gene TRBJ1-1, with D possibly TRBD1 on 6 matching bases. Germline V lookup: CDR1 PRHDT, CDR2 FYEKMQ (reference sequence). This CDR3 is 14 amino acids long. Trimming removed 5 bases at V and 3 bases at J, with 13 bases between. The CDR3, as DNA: TGTGCCAGCAGCCCAAGGGGGGGCTACACTGAAGCTTTCTTT. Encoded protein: CASSPRGGYTEAFF.

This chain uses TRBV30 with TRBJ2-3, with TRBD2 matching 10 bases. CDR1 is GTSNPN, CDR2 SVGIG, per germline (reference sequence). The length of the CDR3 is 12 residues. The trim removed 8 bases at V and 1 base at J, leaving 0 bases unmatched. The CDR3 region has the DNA TGTGCCGGACTAGCGGGCACAGATACGCAGTATTTT. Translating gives CAGLAGTDTQYF.

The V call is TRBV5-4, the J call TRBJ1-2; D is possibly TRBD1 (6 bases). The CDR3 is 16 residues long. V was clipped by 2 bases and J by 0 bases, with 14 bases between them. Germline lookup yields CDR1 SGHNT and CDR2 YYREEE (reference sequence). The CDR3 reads CASSFGGPNSNYGYTF. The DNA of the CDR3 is TGTGCCAGCAGCTTCGGGGGGCCTAACTCTAACTATGGCTACACCTTC.

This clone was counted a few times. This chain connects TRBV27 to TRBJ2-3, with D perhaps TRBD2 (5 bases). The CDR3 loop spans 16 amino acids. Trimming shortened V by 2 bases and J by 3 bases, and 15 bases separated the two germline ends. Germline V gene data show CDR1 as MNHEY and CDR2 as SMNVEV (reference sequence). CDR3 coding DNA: TGTGCCAGCAGTTTAGACCCTGAGGGATTAACAGATACGCAGTATTTT. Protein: CASSLDPEGLTDTQYF.

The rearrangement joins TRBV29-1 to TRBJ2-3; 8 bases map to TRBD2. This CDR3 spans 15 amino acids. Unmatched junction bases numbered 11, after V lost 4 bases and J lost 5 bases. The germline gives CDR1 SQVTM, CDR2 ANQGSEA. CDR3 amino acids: CSVGGRAGGGDTQYF. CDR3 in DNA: TGCAGCGTTGGGGGACGGGCGGGGGGAGGAGATACGCAGTATTTT.

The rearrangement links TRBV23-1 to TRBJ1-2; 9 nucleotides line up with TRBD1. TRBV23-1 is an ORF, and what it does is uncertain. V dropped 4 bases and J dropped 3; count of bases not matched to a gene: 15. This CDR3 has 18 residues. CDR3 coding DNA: TGCGCCAGCAGTCTTCCATCCACCGGGACAGGGAATGACTATGGCTACACCTTC. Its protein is CASSLPSTGTGNDYGYTF.

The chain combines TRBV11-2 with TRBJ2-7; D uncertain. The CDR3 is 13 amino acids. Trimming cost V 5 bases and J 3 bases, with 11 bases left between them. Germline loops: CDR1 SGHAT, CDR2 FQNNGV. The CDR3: CASSPPGFYEQYF. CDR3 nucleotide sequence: TGTGCCAGCAGCCCCCCTGGCTTCTACGAGCAGTACTTC.

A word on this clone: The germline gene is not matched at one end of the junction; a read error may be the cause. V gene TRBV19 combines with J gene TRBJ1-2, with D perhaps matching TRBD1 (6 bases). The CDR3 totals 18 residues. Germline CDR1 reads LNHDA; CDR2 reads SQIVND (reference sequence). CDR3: CASSMEPITGRSNYGYAF. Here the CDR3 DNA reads TGTGCCAGTAGTATGGAACCCATCACAGGGCGGTCAAACTATGGCTACGCCTTC.

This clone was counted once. The CDR3 nucleotides read TGTTCCATCGACCCCCTAGATTCCTACGAGCAGTACGTC. Translation gives CSIDPLDSYEQYV. V usage is TRBV7-9 and J usage is TRBJ2-7; the D is unclear. CDR1 is SEHNR, CDR2 FQNEAQ, per germline (reference sequence). CDR3 length equals 13 residues.

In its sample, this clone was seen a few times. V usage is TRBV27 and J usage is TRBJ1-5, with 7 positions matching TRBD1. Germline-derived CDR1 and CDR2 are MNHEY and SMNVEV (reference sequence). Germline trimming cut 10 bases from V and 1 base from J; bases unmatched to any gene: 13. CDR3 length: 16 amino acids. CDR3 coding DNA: TGTGCCATCGAACCGGGACAGCCTTTAAGCAATCAGCCCCAGCATTTT. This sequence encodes CAIEPGQPLSNQPQHF.

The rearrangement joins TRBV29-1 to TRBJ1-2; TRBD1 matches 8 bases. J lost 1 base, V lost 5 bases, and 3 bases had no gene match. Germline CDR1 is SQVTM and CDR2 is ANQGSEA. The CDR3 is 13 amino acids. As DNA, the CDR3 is TGCAGCGTTACACAGGGGGTTAACTATGGCTACACCTTC. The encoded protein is CSVTQGVNYGYTF.

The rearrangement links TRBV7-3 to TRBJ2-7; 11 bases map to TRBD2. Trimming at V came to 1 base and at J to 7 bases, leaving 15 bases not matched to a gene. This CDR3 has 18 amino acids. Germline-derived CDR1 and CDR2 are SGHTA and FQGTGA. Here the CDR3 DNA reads TGTGCCAGCAGCTTAAGGGCTAGCGGGGGGCCCGTAACTCGAGAGCAGTACTTC. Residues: CASSLRASGGPVTREQYF.

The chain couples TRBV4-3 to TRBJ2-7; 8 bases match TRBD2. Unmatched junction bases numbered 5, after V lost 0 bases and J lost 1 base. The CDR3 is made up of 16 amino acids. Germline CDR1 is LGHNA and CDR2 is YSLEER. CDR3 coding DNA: TGCGCCAGCAGCCAAGATAAGCGGGAGAGGTCCTACGAGCAGTACGTC. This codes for CASSQDKRERSYEQYV.

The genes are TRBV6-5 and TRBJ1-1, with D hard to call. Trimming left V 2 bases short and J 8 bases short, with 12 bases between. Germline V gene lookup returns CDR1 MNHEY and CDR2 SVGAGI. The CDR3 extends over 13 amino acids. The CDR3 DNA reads TGTGCCAGCAGTTACCTCCTTTCGGGAGAAGCTTTCTTT. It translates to CASSYLLSGEAFF.

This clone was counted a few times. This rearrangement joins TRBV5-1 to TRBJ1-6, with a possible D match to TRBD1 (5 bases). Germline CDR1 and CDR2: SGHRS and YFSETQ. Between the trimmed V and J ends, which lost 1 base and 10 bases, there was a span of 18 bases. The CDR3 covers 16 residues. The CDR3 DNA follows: TGCGCCAGCAGCTTGAACGCGGAGGGGTCCCAATCACCCCTCCACTTT. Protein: CASSLNAEGSQSPLHF.